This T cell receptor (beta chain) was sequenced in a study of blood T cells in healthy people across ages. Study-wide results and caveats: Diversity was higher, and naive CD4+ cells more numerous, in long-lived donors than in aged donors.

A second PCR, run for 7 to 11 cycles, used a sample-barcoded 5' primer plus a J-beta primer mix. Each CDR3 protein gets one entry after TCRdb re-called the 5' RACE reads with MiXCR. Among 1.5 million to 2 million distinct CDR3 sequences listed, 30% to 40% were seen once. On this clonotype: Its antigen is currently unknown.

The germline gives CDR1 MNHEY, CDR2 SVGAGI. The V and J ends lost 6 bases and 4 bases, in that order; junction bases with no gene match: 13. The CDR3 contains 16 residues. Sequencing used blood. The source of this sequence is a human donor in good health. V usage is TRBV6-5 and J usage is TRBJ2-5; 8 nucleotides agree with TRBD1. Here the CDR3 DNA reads TGTGCCAGCAGCCCACGGGGCAGGGGGCGAGGAGAGACCCAGTACTTC. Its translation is CASSPRGRGRGETQYF.